This TCR beta chain stems from a study of Tregs in tolerant kidney transplant recipients. The CDR3 length is 15 residues. Trimming took off 7 bases at V and 5 bases at J, with 20 bases between the two ends. The germline CDR1 and CDR2 sequences are MDHEN and SYDVKM. TCRdb's copy holds only in-frame clones and misses some; the assay was immunoSEQ multiplex PCR. In the table there are 50,000 to 85,000 clones, 80% to 95% of which are singletons. The TCR was taken from a human donor who received a combined kidney and bone marrow transplant. This sequence joins TRBV28 and TRBJ2-5; a possible D gene is TRBD2 (6 bases). The material sequenced was CD8+ T cells from blood, taken before the transplant. The CDR3: CASKPWGVVEETQYF. CDR3 nucleotides: TGTGCCAGCAAACCCTGGGGGGTGGTGGAGGAGACCCAGTACTTC.